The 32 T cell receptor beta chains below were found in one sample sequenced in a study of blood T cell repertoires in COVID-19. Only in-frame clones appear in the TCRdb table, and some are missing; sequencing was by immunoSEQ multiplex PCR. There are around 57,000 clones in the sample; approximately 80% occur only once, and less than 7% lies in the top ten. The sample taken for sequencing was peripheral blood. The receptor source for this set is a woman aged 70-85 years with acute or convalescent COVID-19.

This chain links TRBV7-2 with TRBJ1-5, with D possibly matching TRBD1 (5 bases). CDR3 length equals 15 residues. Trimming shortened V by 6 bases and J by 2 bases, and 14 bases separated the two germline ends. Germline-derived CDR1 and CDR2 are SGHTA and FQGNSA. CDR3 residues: CASSSQGFGNQPQHF. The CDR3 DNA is TGTGCCAGCAGTTCCCAGGGTTTTGGCAATCAGCCCCAGCATTTT.

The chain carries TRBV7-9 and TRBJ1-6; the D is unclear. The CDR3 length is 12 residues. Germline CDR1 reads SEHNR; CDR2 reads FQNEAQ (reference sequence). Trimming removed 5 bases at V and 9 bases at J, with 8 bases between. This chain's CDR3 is CASSQPGSPLHF. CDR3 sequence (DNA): TGTGCCAGCAGCCAGCCGGGTTCACCCCTCCACTTT.

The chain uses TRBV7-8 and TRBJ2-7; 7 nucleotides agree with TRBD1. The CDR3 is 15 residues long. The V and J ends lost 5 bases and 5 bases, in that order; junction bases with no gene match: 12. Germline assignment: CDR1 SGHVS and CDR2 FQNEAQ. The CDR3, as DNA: TGTGCCAGCAGCCCGGGACAGACACTAAGGGACGAGCAGTACTTC. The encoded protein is CASSPGQTLRDEQYF. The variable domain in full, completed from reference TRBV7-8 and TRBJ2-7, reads GAGVSQSPRYKVAKRGQDVALRCDPISGHVSLFWYQQALGQGPEFLTYFQNEAQLDKSGLPSDRFFAERPEGSVSTLKIQRTQQEDSAVYLCASSPGQTLRDEQYFGPGTRLTVT.

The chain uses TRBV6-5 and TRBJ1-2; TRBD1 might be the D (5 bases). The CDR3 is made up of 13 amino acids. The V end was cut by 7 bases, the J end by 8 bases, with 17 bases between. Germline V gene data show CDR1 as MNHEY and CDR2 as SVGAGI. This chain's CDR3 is CASTQPPGGGYTF. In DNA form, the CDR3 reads TGTGCCAGCACCCAACCCCCTGGGGGGGGCTACACCTTC.

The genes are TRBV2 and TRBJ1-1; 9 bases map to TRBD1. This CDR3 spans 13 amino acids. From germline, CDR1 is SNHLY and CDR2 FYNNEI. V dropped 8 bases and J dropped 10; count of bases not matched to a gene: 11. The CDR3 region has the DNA TGTGCCAGCCGCGGACAGGGGCGGGGGGTAGCTTTCTTT. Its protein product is CASRGQGRGVAFF.

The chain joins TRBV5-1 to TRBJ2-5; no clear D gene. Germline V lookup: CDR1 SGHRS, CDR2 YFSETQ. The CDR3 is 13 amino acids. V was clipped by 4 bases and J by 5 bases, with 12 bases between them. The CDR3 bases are TGCGCCAGCAGCACAGAAACCCGGGAGACCCAGTACTTC. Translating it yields CASSTETRETQYF.

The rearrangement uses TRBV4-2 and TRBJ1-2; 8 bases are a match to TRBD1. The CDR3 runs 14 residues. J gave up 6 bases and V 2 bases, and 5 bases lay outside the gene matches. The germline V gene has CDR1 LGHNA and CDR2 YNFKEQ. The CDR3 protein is CASSQSQGEDGYTF. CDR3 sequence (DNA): TGTGCCAGCAGCCAATCACAGGGGGAGGATGGCTACACCTTC.

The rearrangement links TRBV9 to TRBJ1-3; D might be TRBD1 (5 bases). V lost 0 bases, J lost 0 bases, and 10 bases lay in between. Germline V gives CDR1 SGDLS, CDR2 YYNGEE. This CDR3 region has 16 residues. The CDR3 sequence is CASSVEGISSGNTIYF. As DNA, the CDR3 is TGTGCCAGCAGCGTAGAGGGGATAAGCTCTGGAAACACCATATATTTT. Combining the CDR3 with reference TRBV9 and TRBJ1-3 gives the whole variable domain DSGVTQTPKHLITATGQRVTLRCSPRSGDLSVYWYQQSLDQGLQFLIQYYNGEERAKGNILERFSAQQFPDLHSELNLSSLELGDSALYFCASSVEGISSGNTIYFGEGSWLTVV.

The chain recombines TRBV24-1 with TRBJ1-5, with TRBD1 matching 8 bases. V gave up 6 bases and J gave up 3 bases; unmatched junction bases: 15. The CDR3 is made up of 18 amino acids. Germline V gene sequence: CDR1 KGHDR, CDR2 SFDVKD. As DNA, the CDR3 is TGTGCCACCAGTCGACCAGGACAGGGAGAAATATACAATCAGCCCCAGCATTTT. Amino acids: CATSRPGQGEIYNQPQHF.

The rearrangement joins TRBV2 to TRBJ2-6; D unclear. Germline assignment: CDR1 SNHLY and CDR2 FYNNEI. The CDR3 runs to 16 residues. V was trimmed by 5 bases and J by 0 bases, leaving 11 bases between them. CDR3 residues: CASSKDGSSGANVLTF. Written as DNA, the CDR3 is TGTGCCAGCAGTAAAGACGGGTCCTCTGGGGCCAACGTCCTGACTTTC.

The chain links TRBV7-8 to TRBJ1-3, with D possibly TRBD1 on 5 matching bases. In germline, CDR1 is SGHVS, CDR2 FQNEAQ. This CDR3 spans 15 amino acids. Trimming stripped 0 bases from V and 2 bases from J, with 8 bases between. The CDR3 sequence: CASSLAGPTGNTIYF. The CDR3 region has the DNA TGTGCCAGCAGCTTAGCGGGGCCGACTGGAAACACCATATATTTT.

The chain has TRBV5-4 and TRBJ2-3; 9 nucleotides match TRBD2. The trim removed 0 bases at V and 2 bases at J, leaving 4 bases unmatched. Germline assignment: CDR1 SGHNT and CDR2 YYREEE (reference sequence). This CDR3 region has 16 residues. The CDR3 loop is CASSLAGGGDTDTQYF. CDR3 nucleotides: TGTGCCAGCAGCTTGGCAGGCGGGGGGGACACAGATACGCAGTATTTT.

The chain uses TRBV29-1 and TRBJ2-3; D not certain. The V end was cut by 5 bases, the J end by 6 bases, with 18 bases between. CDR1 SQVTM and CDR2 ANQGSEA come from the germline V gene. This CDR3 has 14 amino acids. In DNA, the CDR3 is TGCAGCGTTTGTACAGTATTAGGTTTGGATACGCAGTATTTT. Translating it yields CSVCTVLGLDTQYF.

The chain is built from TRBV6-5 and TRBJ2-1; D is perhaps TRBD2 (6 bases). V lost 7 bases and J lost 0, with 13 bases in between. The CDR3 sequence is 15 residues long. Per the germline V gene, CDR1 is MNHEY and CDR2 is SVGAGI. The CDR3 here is CASNLDYASYNEQFF. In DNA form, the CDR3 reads TGTGCCAGCAACTTGGACTACGCCTCCTACAATGAGCAGTTCTTC.

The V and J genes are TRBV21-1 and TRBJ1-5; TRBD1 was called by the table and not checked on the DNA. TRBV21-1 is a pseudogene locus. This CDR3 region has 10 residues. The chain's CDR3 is CASNQQPQHF. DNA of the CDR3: TGTGCCAGCAATCAGCAGCCCCAGCATTTT.

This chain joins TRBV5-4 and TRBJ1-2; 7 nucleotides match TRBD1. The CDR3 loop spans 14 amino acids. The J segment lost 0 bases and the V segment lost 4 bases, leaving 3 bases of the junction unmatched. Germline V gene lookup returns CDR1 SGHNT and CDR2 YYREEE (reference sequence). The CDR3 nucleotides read TGTGCCAGCAGCATTGACAGGGCTAACTATGGCTACACCTTC. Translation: CASSIDRANYGYTF. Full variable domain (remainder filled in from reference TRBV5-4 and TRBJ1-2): ETGVTQSPTHLIKTRGQQVTLRCSSQSGHNTVSWYQQALGQGPQFIFQYYREEENGRGNFPPRFSGLQFPNYSSELNVNALELDDSALYLCASSIDRANYGYTFGSGTRLTVV.

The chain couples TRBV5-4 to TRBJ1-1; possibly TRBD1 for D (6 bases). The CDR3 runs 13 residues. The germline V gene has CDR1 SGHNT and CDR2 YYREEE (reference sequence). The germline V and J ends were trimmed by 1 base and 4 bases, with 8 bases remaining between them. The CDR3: CASSLIGGTEAFF. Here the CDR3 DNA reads TGTGCCAGCAGCTTGATAGGGGGCACTGAAGCTTTCTTT.

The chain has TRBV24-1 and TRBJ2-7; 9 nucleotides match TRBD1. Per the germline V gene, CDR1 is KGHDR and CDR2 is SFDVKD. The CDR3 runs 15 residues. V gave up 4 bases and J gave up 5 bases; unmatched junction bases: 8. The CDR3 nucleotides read TGTGCCACCAGTGACCCCGGGACAGGGTTTCACGAGCAGTACTTC. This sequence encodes CATSDPGTGFHEQYF.

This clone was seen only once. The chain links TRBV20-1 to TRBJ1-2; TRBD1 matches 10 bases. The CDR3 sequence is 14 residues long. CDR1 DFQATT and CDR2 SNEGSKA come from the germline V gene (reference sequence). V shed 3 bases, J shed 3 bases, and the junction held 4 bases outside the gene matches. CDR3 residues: CSASAGTGDYGYTF. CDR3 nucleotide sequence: TGCAGTGCTAGTGCCGGGACAGGGGACTATGGCTACACCTTC.

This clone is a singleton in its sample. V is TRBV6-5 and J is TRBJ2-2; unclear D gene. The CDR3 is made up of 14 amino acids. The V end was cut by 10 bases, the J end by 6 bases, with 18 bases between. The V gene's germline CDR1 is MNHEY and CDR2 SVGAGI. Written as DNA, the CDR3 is TGTGCCACTCCTCCGCCCAGGTCGGCCGGGGAGCTGTTTTTT. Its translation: CATPPPRSAGELFF.

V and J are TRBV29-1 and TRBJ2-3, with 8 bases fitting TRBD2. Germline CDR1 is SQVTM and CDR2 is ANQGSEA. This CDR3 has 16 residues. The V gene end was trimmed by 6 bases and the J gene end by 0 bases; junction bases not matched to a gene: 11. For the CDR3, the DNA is TGCAGCGTCCAATGGGCGGGGGGACGTAGCACAGATACGCAGTATTTT. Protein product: CSVQWAGGRSTDTQYF.

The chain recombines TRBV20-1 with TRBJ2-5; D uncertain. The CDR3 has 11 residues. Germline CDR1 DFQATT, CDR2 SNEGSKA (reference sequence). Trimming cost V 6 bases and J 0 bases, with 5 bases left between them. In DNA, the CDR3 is TGCAGTGCCGAGTACCAAGAGACCCAGTACTTC. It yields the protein CSAEYQETQYF.

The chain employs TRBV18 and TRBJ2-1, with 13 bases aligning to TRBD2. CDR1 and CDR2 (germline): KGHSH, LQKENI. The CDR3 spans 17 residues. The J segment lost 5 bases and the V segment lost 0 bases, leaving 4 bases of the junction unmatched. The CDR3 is CASSPPGGLAGDNEQFF. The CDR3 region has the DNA TGTGCCAGCTCACCACCGGGTGGACTAGCGGGGGACAATGAGCAGTTCTTC.

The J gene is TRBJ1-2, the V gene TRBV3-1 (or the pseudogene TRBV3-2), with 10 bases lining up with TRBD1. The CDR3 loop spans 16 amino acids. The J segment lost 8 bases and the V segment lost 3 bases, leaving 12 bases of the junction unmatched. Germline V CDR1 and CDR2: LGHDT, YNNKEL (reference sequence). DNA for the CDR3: TGTGCCAGCAGCCATCTCGTTCCGGGACAGGGGATCGGCTACACCTTC. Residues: CASSHLVPGQGIGYTF.

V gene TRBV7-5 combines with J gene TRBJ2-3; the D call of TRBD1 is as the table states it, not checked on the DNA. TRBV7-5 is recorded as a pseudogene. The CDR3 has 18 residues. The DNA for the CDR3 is TGTGTCAGAAGTTTCCCAGGGGGATCTAGTCCTAGCACAGATACGCAGTATTTT. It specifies CVRSFPGGSSPSTDTQYF.

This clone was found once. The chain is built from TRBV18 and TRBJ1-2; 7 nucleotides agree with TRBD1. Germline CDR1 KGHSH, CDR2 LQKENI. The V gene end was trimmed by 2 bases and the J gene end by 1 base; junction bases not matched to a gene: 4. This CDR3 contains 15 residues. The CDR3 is CASSPNTGDNYGYTF. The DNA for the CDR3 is TGTGCCAGCTCACCAAATACAGGGGATAACTATGGCTACACCTTC.

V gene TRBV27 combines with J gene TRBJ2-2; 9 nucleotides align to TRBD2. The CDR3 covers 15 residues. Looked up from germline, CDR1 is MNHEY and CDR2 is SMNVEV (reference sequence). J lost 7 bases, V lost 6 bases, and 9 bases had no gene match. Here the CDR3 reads CASRVRGGAGGELFF. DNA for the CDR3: TGTGCCAGCAGGGTTCGCGGGGGGGCCGGCGGGGAGCTGTTTTTT.

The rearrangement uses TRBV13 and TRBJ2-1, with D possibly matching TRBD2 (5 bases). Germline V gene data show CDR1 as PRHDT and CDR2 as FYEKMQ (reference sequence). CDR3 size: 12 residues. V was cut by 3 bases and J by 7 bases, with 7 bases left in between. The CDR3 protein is CASSFRGNEQFF. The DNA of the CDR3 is TGTGCCAGCAGCTTTAGAGGGAATGAGCAGTTCTTC.

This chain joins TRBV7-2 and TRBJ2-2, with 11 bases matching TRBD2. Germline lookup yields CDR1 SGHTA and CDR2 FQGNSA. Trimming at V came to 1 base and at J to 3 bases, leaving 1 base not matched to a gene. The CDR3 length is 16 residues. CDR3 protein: CASSLVSGGDTGELFF. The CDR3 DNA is TGTGCCAGCAGCTTAGTTAGCGGGGGGGACACCGGGGAGCTGTTTTTT.

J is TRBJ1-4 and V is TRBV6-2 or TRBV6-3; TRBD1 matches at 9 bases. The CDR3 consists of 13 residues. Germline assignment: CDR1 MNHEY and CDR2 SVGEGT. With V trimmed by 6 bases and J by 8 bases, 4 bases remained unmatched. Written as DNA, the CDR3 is TGTGCCAGCAGCTGGACAGGGGAGGAAAAACTGTTTTTT. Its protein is CASSWTGEEKLFF.

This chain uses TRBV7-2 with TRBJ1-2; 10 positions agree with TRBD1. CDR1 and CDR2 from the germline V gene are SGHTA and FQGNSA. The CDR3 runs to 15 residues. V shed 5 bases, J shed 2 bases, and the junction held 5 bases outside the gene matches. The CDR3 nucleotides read TGTGCCAGCAGCCCCGGGGGACAGGGGAACTATGGCTACACCTTC. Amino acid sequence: CASSPGGQGNYGYTF.

CDR3 protein: CASSLSGAQPQHF. The CDR3 coding sequence is TGCGCCAGCAGCTTGTCTGGGGCTCAGCCCCAGCATTTT. This chain joins TRBV5-1 and TRBJ1-5; D is possibly TRBD1 (5 bases). V shed 1 base and J shed 6 bases, with 8 bases lying between them. The CDR3 extends over 13 amino acids. Germline CDR1 SGHRS, CDR2 YFSETQ.